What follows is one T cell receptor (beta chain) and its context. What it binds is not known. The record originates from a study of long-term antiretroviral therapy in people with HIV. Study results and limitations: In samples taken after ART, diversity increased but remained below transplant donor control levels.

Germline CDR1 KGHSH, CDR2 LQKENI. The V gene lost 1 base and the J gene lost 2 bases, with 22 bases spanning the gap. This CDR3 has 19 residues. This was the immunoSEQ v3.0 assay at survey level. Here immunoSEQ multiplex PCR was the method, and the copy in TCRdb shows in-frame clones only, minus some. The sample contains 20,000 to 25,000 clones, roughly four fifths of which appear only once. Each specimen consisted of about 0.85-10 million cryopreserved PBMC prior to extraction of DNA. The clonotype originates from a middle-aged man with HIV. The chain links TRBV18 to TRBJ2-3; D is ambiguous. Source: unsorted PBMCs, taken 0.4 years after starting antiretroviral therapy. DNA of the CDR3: TGTGCCAGCTCACCACGGATTAGTGAAGCAAGGGCCAACACAGATACGCAGTATTTT. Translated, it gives CASSPRISEARANTDTQYF.